This TCR beta chain was obtained from a study of cytomegalovirus exposure and HLA in healthy donors. V was trimmed by 6 bases and J by 1 base, leaving 6 bases between them. The CDR3 is 12 residues long. The germline gives CDR1 MNHNS, CDR2 SASEGT. A remark on this clone: Its specificity is not known.

The PCR contained 60 Vbeta and 13 Jbeta primers. Libraries were prepared by immunoSEQ multiplex PCR; TCRdb keeps only in-frame clonotypes and omits some of them. The sample consists of 150,000 or so clones, around 80% of them appearing once. Study findings and constraints: The study labeled more than 150 TCR beta chains cytomegalovirus-associated.

This TCR was recovered from a man aged 35 to 55 in good health and CMV-seronegative. The sample taken for sequencing was PBMCs. The chain couples TRBV6-1 to TRBJ1-1; maybe TRBD1 (5 bases). The CDR3, as DNA: TGTGCCAGCAGAGGACAGAACACTGAAGCTTTCTTT. Amino acids: CASRGQNTEAFF.